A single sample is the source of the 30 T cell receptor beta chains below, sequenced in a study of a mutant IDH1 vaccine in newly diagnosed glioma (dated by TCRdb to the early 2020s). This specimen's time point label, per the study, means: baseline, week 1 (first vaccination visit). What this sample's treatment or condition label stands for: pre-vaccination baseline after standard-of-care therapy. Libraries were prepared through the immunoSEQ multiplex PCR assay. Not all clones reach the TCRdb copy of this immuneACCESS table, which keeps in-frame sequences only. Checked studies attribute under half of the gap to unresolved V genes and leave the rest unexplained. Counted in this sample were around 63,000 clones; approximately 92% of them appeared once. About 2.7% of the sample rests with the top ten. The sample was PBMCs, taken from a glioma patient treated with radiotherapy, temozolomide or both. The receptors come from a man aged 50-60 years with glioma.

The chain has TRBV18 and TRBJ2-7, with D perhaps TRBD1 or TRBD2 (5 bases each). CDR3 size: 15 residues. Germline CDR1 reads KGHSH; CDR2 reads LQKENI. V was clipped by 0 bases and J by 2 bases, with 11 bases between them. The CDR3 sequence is CASSPPRGETYEQYF. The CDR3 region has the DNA TGTGCCAGCTCACCACCGAGGGGAGAAACCTACGAGCAGTACTTC.

The CDR3 sequence is CASSPRPSNYGYTF. In DNA form, the CDR3 reads TGTGCCAGCAGCCCCAGGCCTTCTAACTATGGCTACACCTTC. V is TRBV27 and J is TRBJ1-2; D is ambiguous. The germline V gene has CDR1 MNHEY and CDR2 SMNVEV (reference sequence). Trimming left V 6 bases short and J 0 bases short, with 11 bases between. The CDR3 contains 14 residues.

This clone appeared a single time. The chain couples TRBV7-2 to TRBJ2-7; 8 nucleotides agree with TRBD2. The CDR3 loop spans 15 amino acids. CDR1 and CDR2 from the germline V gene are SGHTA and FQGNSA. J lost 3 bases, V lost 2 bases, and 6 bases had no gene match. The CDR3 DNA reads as TGTGCCAGCAGCTTAATAAGCGGGAGAAACTACGAGCAGTACTTC. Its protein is CASSLISGRNYEQYF.

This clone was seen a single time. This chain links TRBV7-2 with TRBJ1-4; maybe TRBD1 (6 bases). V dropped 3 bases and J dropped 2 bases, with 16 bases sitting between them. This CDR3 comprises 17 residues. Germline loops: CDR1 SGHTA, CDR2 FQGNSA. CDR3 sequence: CASSLIRGEGTNEKLFF. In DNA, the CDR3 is TGTGCCAGCAGCTTGATCAGGGGCGAGGGGACTAATGAAAAACTGTTTTTT.

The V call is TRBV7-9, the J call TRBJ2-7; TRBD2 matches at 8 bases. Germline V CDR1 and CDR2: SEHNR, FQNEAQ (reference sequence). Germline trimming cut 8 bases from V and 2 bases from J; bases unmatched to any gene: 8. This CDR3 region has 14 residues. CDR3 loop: CASRGGTRTYEQYF. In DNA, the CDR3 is TGTGCCAGCCGAGGGGGGACTAGGACCTACGAGCAGTACTTC.

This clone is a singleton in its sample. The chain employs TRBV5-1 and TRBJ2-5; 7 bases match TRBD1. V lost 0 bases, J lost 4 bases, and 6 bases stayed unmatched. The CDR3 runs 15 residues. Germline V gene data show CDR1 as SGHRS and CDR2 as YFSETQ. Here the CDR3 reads CASSLEGGRGETQYF. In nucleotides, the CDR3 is TGCGCCAGCAGCTTGGAAGGGGGCAGGGGAGAGACCCAGTACTTC.

The CDR3 DNA is TGTGCCAGCAGGCCAGGGGCACCGAACACTGAAGCTTTCTTT. This sequence encodes CASRPGAPNTEAFF. V usage is TRBV6-6 and J usage is TRBJ1-1, with D possibly being TRBD1 (6 bases). The ends were cut back, 6 bases at V and 1 base at J, with 12 bases in the middle. CDR1 and CDR2 (germline): MNHNY, SVGAGI (reference sequence). The CDR3 has 14 residues.

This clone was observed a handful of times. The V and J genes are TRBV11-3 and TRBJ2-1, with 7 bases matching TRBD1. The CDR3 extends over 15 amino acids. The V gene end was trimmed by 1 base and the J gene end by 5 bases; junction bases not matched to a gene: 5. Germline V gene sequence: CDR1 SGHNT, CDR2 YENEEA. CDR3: CASSLGQGGNNEQFF. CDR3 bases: TGTGCCAGCAGCTTAGGACAGGGTGGGAACAATGAGCAGTTCTTC. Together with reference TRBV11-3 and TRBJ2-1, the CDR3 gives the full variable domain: EAGVVQSPRYKIIEKKQPVAFWCNPISGHNTLYWYLQNLGQGPELLIRYENEEAVDDSQLPKDRFSAERLKGVDSTLKIQPAELGDSAVYLCASSLGQGGNNEQFFGPGTRLTVL.

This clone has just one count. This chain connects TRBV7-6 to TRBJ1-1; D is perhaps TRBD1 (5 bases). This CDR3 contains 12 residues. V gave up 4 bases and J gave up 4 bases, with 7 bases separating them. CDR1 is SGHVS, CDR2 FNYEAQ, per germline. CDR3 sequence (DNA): TGTGCCAGCAGCTCAGGGCGCACTGAAGCTTTCTTT. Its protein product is CASSSGRTEAFF.

The CDR3 nucleotides are TGTGCCAGCAGCCCCCAGGTGGGGAATCAGCCCCAGCATTTT. Translation: CASSPQVGNQPQHF. The J gene is TRBJ1-5, the V gene TRBV5-5; D is ambiguous. CDR3 length: 14 amino acids. Germline V gene lookup returns CDR1 SGHKS and CDR2 YYEKEE (reference sequence). The V gene lost 4 bases and the J gene lost 4 bases, with 12 bases spanning the gap.

The DNA for the CDR3 is TGTGCCAGCAGAGGACAGGGCGGATTCTACGAGCAGTACTTC. Its translation is CASRGQGGFYEQYF. This chain joins TRBV28 and TRBJ2-7; 8 bases fit TRBD1. Germline assignment: CDR1 MDHEN and CDR2 SYDVKM. J lost 3 bases, V lost 6 bases, and 7 bases had no gene match. This CDR3 has 14 residues. Together with reference TRBV28 and TRBJ2-7, the CDR3 gives the full variable domain: DVKVTQSSRYLVKRTGEKVFLECVQDMDHENMFWYRQDPGLGLRLIYFSYDVKMKEKGDIPEGYSVSREKKERFSLILESASTNQTSMYLCASRGQGGFYEQYFGPGTRLTVT.

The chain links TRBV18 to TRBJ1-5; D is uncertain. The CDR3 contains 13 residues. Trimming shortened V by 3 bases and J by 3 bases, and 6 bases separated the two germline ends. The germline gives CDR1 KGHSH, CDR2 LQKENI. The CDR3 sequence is CASSPADNQPQHF. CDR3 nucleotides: TGTGCCAGCTCACCGGCGGACAATCAGCCCCAGCATTTT.

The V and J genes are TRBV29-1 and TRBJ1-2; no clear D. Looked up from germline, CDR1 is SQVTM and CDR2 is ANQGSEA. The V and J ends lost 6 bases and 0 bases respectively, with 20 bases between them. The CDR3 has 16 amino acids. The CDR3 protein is CSVPAKVWGANYGYTF. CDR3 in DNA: TGCAGCGTCCCCGCCAAGGTTTGGGGAGCTAACTATGGCTACACCTTC.

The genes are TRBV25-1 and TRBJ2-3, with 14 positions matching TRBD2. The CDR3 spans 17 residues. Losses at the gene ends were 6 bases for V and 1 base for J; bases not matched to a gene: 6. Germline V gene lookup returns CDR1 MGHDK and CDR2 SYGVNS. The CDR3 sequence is CASSTPGLAGGTDTQYF. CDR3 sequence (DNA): TGTGCCAGCAGCACTCCGGGACTAGCGGGAGGCACAGATACGCAGTATTTT.

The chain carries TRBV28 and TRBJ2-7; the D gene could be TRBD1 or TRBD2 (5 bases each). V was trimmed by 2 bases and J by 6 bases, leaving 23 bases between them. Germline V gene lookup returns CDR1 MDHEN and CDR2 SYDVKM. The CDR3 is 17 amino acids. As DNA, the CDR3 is TGTGCCAGCAGTTTAAGTCCCGGGGCTAACTGGGCGAGCGAGCAGTACTTC. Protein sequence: CASSLSPGANWASEQYF.

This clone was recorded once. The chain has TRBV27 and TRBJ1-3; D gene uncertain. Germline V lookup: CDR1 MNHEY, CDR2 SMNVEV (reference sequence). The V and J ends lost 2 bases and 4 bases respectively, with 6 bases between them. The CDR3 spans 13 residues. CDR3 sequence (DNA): TGTGCCAGCAGTTTAGCTGAGGGAAACACCATATATTTT. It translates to CASSLAEGNTIYF.

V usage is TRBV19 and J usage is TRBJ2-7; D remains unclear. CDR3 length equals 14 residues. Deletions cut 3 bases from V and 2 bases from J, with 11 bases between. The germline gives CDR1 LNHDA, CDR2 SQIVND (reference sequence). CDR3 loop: CASSIGGGAYEQYF. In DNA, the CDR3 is TGTGCCAGTAGTATTGGTGGCGGAGCCTACGAGCAGTACTTC.

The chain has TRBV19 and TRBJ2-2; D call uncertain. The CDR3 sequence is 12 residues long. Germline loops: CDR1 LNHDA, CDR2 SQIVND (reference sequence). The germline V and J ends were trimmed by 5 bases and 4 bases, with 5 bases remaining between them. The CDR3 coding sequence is TGTGCCAGTAGTTTTCGCACCGGGGAGCTGTTTTTT. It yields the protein CASSFRTGELFF.

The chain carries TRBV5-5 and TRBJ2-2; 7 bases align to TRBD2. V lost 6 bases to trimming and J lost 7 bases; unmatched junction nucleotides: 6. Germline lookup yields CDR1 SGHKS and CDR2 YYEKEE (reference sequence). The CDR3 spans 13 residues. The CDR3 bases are TGTGCCAGCACCCTGGGAGGGATCGGGGAGCTGTTTTTT. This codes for CASTLGGIGELFF.

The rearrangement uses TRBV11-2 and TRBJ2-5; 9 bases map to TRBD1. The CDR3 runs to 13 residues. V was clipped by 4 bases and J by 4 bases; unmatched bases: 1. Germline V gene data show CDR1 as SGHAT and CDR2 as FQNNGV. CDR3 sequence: CASSSDRGETQYF. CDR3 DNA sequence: TGTGCCAGCAGCTCGGACAGGGGAGAGACCCAGTACTTC.

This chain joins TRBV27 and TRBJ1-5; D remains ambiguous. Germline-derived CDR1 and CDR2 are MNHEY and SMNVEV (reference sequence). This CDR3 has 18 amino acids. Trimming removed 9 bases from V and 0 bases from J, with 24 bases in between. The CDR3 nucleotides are TGTGCCAGACTGCCTTGGGGTCCGAAAGGGCCTAGCAATCAGCCCCAGCATTTT. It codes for CARLPWGPKGPSNQPQHF.

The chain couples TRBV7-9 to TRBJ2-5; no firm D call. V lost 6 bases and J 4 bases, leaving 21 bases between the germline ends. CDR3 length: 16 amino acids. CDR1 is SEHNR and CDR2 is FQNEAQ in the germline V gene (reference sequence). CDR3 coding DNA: TGTGCCAGCAGACCGAATCGCCGGGCAAACGGAGAGACCCAGTACTTC. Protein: CASRPNRRANGETQYF.

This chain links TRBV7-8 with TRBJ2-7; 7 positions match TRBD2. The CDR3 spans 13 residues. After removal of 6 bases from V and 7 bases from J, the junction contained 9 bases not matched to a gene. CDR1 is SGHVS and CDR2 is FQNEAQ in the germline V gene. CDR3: CASRSDGGLEQYF. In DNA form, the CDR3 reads TGTGCCAGCAGATCTGACGGGGGGTTAGAGCAGTACTTC.

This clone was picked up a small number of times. CDR3 protein: CSVESGHHMNTEAFF. CDR3 DNA: TGCAGCGTTGAGTCCGGACACCACATGAACACTGAAGCTTTCTTT. The chain joins TRBV29-1 to TRBJ1-1; TRBD1 is a possible D gene (5 bases). V gave up 3 bases and J gave up 0 bases, with 14 bases separating them. This CDR3 has 15 residues. Germline lookup yields CDR1 SQVTM and CDR2 ANQGSEA.

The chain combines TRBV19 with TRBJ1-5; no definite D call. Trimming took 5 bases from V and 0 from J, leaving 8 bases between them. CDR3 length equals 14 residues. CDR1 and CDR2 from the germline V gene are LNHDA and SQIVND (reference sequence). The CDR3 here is CASSLVGSNQPQHF. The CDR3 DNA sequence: TGTGCCAGTAGTCTGGTGGGTAGCAATCAGCCCCAGCATTTT.

CDR3 amino acids: CASRIGGGSHFEQYF. The CDR3 DNA is TGTGCCAGCAGAATCGGCGGGGGATCGCATTTCGAGCAGTACTTC. The J gene is TRBJ2-7, the V gene TRBV2; 7 bases agree with TRBD2. Germline CDR1 SNHLY, CDR2 FYNNEI. This CDR3 spans 15 amino acids. V shed 6 bases, J shed 6 bases, and the junction held 14 bases outside the gene matches.

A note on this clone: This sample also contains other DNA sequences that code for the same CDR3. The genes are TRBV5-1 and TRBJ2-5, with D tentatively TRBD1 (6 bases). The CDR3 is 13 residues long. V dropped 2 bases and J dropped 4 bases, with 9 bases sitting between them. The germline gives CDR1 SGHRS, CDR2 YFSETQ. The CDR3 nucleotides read TGCGCCAGCAGCTTACAGGGATCAGAGACCCAGTACTTC. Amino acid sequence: CASSLQGSETQYF.

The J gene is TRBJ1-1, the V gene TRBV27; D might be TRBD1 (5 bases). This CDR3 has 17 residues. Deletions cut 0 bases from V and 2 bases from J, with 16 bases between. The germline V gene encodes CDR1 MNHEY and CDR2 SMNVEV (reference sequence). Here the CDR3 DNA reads TGTGCCAGCAGTTTATCCCCCCGCAGGGCGGTCAACACTGAAGCTTTCTTT. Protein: CASSLSPRRAVNTEAFF.

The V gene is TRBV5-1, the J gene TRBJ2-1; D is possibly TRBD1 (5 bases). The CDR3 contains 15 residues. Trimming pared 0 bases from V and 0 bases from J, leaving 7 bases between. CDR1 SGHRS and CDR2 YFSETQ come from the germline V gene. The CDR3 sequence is CASSLARDSYNEQFF. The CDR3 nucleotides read TGCGCCAGCAGCTTGGCCAGGGACTCCTACAATGAGCAGTTCTTC.

The CDR3 coding sequence is TGCGCCAGCAGCCAAACAGGGAGGGGGACTGAAGCTTTCTTT. It is translated as CASSQTGRGTEAFF. The chain links TRBV4-3 to TRBJ1-1, with a weak D call TRBD1 (6 bases). The germline CDR1 and CDR2 sequences are LGHNA and YSLEER. The CDR3 consists of 14 residues. The V end was cut by 2 bases, the J end by 5 bases, with 12 bases between.